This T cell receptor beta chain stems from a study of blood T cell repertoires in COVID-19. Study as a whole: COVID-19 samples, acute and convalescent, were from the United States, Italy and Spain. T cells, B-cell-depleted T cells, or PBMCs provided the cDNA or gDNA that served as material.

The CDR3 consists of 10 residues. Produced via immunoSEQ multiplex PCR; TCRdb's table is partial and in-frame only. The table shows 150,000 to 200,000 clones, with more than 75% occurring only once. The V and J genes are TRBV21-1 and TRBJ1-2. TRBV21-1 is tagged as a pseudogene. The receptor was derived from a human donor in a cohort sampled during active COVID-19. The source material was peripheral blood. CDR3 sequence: CASPGDGYTF. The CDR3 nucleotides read TGTGCCTCCCCGGGGGATGGCTACACCTTC.